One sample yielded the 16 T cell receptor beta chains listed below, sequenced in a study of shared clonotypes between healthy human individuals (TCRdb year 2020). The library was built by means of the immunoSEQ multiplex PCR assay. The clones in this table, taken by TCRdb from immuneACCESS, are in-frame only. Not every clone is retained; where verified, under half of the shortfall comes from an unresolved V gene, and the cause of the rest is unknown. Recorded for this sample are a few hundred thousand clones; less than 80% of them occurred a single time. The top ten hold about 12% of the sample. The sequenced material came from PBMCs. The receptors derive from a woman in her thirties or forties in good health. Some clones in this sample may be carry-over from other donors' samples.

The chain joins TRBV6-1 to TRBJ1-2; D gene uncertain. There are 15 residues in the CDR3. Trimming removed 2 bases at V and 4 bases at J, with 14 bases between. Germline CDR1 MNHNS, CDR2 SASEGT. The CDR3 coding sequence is TGTGCCAGCAGTGAAAGAGGTGGGAGGGTCTATGGCTACACCTTC. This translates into CASSERGGRVYGYTF.

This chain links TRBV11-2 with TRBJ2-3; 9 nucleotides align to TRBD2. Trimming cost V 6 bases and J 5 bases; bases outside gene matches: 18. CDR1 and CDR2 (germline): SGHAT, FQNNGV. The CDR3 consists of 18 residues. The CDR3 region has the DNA TGTGCCAGCAGACAGGATGGGACTAGCTTCCGAGGCGGAGATACGCAGTATTTT. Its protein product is CASRQDGTSFRGGDTQYF.

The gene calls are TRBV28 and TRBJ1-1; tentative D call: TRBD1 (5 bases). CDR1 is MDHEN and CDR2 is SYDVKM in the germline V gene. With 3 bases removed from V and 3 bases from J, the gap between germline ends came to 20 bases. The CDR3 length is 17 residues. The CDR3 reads CASSLGRGHRYYTEAFF. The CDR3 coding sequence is TGTGCCAGCAGTTTGGGGAGGGGTCACCGATACTACACTGAAGCTTTCTTT.

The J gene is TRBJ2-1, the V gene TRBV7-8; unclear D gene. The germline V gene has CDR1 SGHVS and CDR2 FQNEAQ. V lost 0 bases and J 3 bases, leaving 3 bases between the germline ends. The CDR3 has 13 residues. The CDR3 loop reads CASSLAVYNEQFF. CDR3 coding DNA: TGTGCCAGCAGCTTAGCTGTCTACAATGAGCAGTTCTTC.

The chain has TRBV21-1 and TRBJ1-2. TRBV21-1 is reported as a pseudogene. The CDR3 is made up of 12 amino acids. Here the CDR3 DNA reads TGTGCCAGCAGCAGTGGCTGGGGTGGCTACACCTTC. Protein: CASSSGWGGYTF.

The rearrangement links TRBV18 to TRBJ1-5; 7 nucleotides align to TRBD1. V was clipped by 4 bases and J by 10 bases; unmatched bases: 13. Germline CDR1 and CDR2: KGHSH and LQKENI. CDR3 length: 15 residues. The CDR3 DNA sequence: TGTGCCAGCTCACTGGGACAGCGGAACAATGGTCCCCAGCATTTT. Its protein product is CASSLGQRNNGPQHF.

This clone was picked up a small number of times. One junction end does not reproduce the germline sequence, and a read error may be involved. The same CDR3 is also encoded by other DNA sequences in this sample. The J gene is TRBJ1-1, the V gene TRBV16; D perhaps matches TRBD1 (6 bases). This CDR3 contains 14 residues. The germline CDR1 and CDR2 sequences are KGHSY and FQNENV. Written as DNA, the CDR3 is TGCGCCAGCAGCAACTCGGGGGCAGGCACTGAAGCTTTCTTT. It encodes CASSNSGAGTEAFF.

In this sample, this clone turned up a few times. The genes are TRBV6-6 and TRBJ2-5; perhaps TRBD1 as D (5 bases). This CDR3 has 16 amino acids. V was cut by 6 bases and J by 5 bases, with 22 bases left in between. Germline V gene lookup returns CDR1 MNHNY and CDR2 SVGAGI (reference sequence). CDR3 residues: CASSFNQRGPGETQYF. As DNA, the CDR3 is TGTGCCAGCAGCTTTAATCAAAGGGGCCCGGGTGAGACCCAGTACTTC.

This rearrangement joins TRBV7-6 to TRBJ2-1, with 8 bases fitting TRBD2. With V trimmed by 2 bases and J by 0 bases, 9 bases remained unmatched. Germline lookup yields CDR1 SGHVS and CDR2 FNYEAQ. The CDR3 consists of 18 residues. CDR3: CASSLRAGGVHSYNEQFF. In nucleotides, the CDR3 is TGTGCCAGCAGCTTAAGGGCCGGGGGGGTTCACTCCTACAATGAGCAGTTCTTC.

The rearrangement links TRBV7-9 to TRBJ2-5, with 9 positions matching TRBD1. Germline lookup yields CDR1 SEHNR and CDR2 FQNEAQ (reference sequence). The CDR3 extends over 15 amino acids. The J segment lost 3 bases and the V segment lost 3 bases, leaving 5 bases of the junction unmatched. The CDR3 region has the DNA TGTGCCAGCAGCTTGGGACAGGGCCTTAAAGAGACCCAGTACTTC. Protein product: CASSLGQGLKETQYF.

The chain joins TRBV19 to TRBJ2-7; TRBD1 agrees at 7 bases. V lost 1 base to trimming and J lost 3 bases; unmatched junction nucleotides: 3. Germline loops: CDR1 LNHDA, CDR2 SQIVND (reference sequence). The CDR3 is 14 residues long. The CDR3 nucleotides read TGTGCCAGTAGTATAGTTCACAGGGGCTACGAGCAGTACTTC. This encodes CASSIVHRGYEQYF.

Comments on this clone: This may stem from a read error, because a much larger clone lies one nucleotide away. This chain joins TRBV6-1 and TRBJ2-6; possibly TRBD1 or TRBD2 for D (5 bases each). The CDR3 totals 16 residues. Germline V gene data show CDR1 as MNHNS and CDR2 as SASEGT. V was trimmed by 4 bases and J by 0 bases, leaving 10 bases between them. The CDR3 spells CASSAGTASGANVLTF. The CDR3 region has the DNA TGTGCCAGCAGTGCCGGGACGGCCTCTGGGGCCAACGTCCTGACTTTC.

In DNA, the CDR3 is TGTGCCAGCAGCGCACTAGCGGTTAGCACAGATACGCAGTATTTT. It encodes CASSALAVSTDTQYF. V usage is TRBV2 and J usage is TRBJ2-3, with 8 bases matching TRBD2. CDR3 length: 15 residues. V gave up 6 bases and J gave up 0 bases; unmatched junction bases: 5. Germline CDR1 reads SNHLY; CDR2 reads FYNNEI.

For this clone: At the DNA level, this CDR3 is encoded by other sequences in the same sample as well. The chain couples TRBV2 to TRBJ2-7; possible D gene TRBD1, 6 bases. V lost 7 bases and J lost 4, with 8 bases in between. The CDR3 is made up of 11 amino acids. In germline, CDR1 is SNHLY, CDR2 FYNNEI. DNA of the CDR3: TGTGCCAGCACGCAGGGGTACGAGCAGTACTTC. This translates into CASTQGYEQYF.

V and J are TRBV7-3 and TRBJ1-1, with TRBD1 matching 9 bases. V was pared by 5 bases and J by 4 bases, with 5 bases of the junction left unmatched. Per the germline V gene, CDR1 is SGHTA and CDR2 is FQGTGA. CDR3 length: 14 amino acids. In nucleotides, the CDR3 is TGTGCCAGCAGCCCGAGACAGGGGGGCACTGAAGCTTTCTTT. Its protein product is CASSPRQGGTEAFF.

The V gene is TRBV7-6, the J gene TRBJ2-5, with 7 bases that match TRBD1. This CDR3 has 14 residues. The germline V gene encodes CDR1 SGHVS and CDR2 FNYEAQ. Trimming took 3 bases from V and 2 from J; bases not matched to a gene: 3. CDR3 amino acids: CASSFGTAQETQYF. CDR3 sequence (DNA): TGTGCCAGCAGCTTCGGGACAGCACAAGAGACCCAGTACTTC.